Reported below is one TCR beta chain. This clonotype has only a few counts. Its antigen remains undetermined. Base qualities are not recorded, but no much larger clone differs from it by a single base. Hyperthyroidism patients were newly diagnosed, with disease duration under 2 months, and aged 18 to 65 years. Anyone with other autoimmune diseases, uncontrolled infections, pregnancy or lactation was excluded from the study. Clinical symptoms, serum thyroxine, TRAb, thyroid ultrasound and orbital computed tomography were used for diagnosis. Total RNA was extracted with Trizol reagent and quality-checked on an Agilent 2100 Bioanalyzer. For repertoire sequencing, TCR beta CDR3 regions were amplified from RNA transcripts. The first round of RT-PCR was done with HTBI primers and the Qiagen OneStep RT-PCR kit, and was followed by a second round of multiplex PCR, then size selection and purification. Libraries were sequenced on an Illumina HiSeq2000 using paired-end 100 bp reads. In the source study's methods: SOAPnuke was used to process the reads, throwing out any read that had adapters, had uncalled bases, had a mean Phred below 15, or lacked an exact constant-primer or identifier match. COPE v1.2.5 was used to merge the high-quality paired reads. Unique nucleotide sequences were defined as clonotypes and aligned to IMGT TRB V, D and J references using MiTCR v1.1. The analysis was limited to V-J combinations with a frequency above 0.0001, which together covered over 99% of the repertoires. A TCR clonal expansion and chaos score per V-J combination was defined as the ratio of F50 clonal expansion to chaos observed in the TCRdist matrix. Welch's t-statistics and random forest were used to reduce the features to about 14 V-J combinations, which were then used as input to a naive Bayes classifier. The Morisita-Horn index was used to measure how similar the thyroid and blood repertoires were. Using fastp trimming at Q25 and MiXCR clonotype assembly, TCRdb reanalyzed the public sequencing data and kept in-frame beta chains. Rows are combined by CDR3 protein, so each entry shows the most common genes and DNA. These V and J calls rely on TCRdb rather than the paper's analysis. A total of around 1,000,000 distinct CDR3 sequences appear in this sample, 35% to 45% of them only once. Of the sample, over 8.5% is held by the ten largest clones.

This sample is drawn from a study of Graves' ophthalmopathy and Graves' hyperthyroidism (dated 2018 in TCRdb). Looking at the study overall: A patient counted as having stable hyperthyroidism if there was no progression to ophthalmopathy within 18 months of follow-up. TCR beta repertoire signatures were used to distinguish Graves' ophthalmopathy from Graves' hyperthyroidism and to predict progression to ophthalmopathy. In total, 135 blood samples were TCR-sequenced: 43 ophthalmopathy, 80 or so hyperthyroidism and about 17 hyperthyroidism-to-ophthalmopathy patients. To explore V-J signatures distinguishing ophthalmopathy from hyperthyroidism, a discovery set of 100 patients (roughly 42 ophthalmopathy, roughly 55 stable hyperthyroidism) was enrolled. An independent validation cohort was composed of around 19 hyperthyroidism patients and 17 patients who later progressed from hyperthyroidism to ophthalmopathy. In roughly 6 hyperthyroidism patients, T-cell repertoires of thyroid tissue and blood were compared. Once sampling was done, hyperthyroidism patients were given methimazole at a starting dose of 30 mg daily, while ophthalmopathy patients were given high-dose intravenous methylprednisolone.

Study-wide findings and limitations: Most expanded thyroid clonotypes with frequency above 0.001 were also detected in blood, suggesting blood repertoires may reflect the thyroid immune response. In validation, the model predicted ophthalmopathy progression with more than 55% sensitivity and roughly 78% specificity; some twelve predicted patients were CT-confirmed with GO in a median of approximately 6.2 months. Sample size was not statistically predetermined, and group allocation was not concealed from the investigators. Ophthalmopathy was separated from stable hyperthyroidism by the 13-signature model with about 90% sensitivity and roughly 82% specificity in cross-validation and with 80%/75% in the test set.

The TCR comes from an adult man with Graves' hyperthyroidism. Source material: peripheral blood or thyroid tissue (not recorded which).

The DNA sequence reads TGTGCCAGCAGTTACCGAGGGACAGGAATCTTCGGAAACACCATATATTTT. Its translation reads: CASSYRGTGIFGNTIYF. The rearranged chain carries TRBV6-5 and TRBJ1-3, with TRBD1 identical over 8 junction bases. Trimming leaves V shorter by 2 bases and J shorter by 4 bases, with the junction holding 10 bases beyond the gene matches. The CDR3 numbers 17 residues from cysteine through phenylalanine. The read is trimmed to its CDR3 DNA, 51 bases read in frame from base 1. CDR1 and CDR2 are drawn from the germline V gene: MNHEY, SVGAGI.